One and the same sample provided the 32 T cell receptor beta chains below, sequenced in a study of lymphopenia after photon versus proton radiotherapy. Clones were sequenced by immunoSEQ multiplex PCR, and TCRdb holds only the in-frame ones, with some missing. The sample holds around 25,000 clones, roughly 82% seen once. Sequences were derived from peripheral blood, sampled from a patient treated with photon-based radiotherapy. The receptors here all came from a man between 35 and 55 years old with gastric cancer.

The CDR3 sequence: CASINPRGGRANTGELFF. In nucleotides, the CDR3 is TGTGCCAGTATTAACCCGAGGGGGGGAAGAGCGAACACCGGGGAGCTGTTTTTT. The chain recombines TRBV19 with TRBJ2-2; possibly TRBD2 for D (7 bases). This CDR3 has 18 residues. Deletions cut 7 bases from V and 0 bases from J, with 21 bases between. The germline V gene has CDR1 LNHDA and CDR2 SQIVND (reference sequence).

The chain's CDR3 is CASSLGQPNYGYTF. In DNA form, the CDR3 reads TGTGCCAGCAGCTTAGGCCAGCCTAACTATGGCTACACCTTC. The V and J genes are TRBV5-6 and TRBJ1-2; D is undetermined. Per germline, CDR1 SGHDT and CDR2 YYEEEE. The CDR3 has 14 amino acids. The V gene lost 2 bases and the J gene lost 0 bases, with 8 bases spanning the gap.

V is TRBV18 and J is TRBJ2-2; no definite D call. CDR1 is KGHSH, CDR2 LQKENI, per germline. This CDR3 has 16 residues. Trimming pared 5 bases from V and 1 base from J, leaving 14 bases between. The CDR3 region has the DNA TGTGCCAGCTCATCAGAGCTTCCGGGGAACACCGGGGAGCTGTTTTTT. This gives the protein CASSSELPGNTGELFF.

V usage is TRBV9 and J usage is TRBJ1-3; TRBD1 might be the D (5 bases). V lost 0 bases, J lost 0 bases, and 10 bases lay in between. The CDR3 runs to 16 residues. Germline V lookup: CDR1 SGDLS, CDR2 YYNGEE. CDR3: CASSVGSGPSGNTIYF. In DNA, the CDR3 is TGTGCCAGCAGCGTAGGATCAGGGCCCTCTGGAAACACCATATATTTT.

This rearrangement joins TRBV15 to TRBJ1-6; no firm D call. The CDR3 is made up of 12 amino acids. Looked up from germline, CDR1 is LNHNV and CDR2 is YYDKDF (reference sequence). V was shortened by 0 bases and J by 7 bases, with 1 base between the two germline ends. CDR3 in DNA: TGTGCCACCAGCAGAGAGAATTCACCCCTCCACTTT. Its protein product is CATSRENSPLHF.

This CDR3 is CSARYLETQYF. The CDR3 bases are TGCAGTGCTAGATATTTGGAGACCCAGTACTTC. The J gene is TRBJ2-5, the V gene TRBV20-1; D remains ambiguous. The V end was cut by 2 bases, the J end by 5 bases, with 6 bases between. CDR1 is DFQATT and CDR2 is SNEGSKA in the germline V gene (reference sequence). This CDR3 spans 11 amino acids.

The chain links TRBV10-3 to TRBJ2-7; TRBD2 aligns across 12 bases. Trimming removed 6 bases from V and 3 bases from J; junction bases left unmatched: 12. From germline, CDR1 is ENHRY and CDR2 SYGVKD. The CDR3 is made up of 17 amino acids. CDR3 in amino acids: CAISDTSLAGGLYEQYF. The DNA of the CDR3 is TGTGCCATCAGCGACACCTCACTAGCGGGGGGCCTCTACGAGCAGTACTTC.

The chain joins TRBV5-1 to TRBJ1-3; D ambiguous. Trimming pared 0 bases from V and 3 bases from J, leaving 1 base between. This CDR3 has 12 residues. Germline lookup yields CDR1 SGHRS and CDR2 YFSETQ. In DNA form, the CDR3 reads TGCGCCAGCAGCTTGGATGGAAACACCATATATTTT. As protein: CASSLDGNTIYF.

The chain has TRBV6-6 and TRBJ2-7; D uncertain. The germline gives CDR1 MNHNY, CDR2 SVGAGI (reference sequence). There are 12 residues in the CDR3. V was trimmed by 2 bases and J by 5 bases, leaving 7 bases between them. The CDR3 reads CASSYGFHEQYF. The CDR3 DNA reads TGTGCCAGCAGTTACGGTTTTCACGAGCAGTACTTC.

The chain has TRBV6-5 and TRBJ2-1; the match to TRBD2 covers 8 bases. Per the germline V gene, CDR1 is MNHEY and CDR2 is SVGAGI. V lost 5 bases to trimming and J lost 9 bases; unmatched junction nucleotides: 3. The CDR3 spans 12 residues. CDR3 coding DNA: TGTGCCAGCAGTGGACTAGCAAGTGAGCAGTTCTTC. Its protein product is CASSGLASEQFF.

The gene calls are TRBV19 and TRBJ1-1; 9 nucleotides line up with TRBD1. V gave up 0 bases and J gave up 5 bases; unmatched junction bases: 4. In germline, CDR1 is LNHDA, CDR2 SQIVND (reference sequence). The CDR3 is made up of 15 amino acids. The CDR3 coding sequence is TGTGCCAGTAGTATAGATGCCGACAGGGGGACTGAAGCTTTCTTT. Its translation: CASSIDADRGTEAFF.

CDR3 DNA: TGTGCCAGCAGCTTAGGACAGGGGAACCGGGAGCTGTTTTTT. This gives the protein CASSLGQGNRELFF. V and J are TRBV7-2 and TRBJ2-2, with 8 bases lining up with TRBD1. The germline gives CDR1 SGHTA, CDR2 FQGNSA. CDR3 length equals 14 residues. V shed 1 base and J 9 bases; nucleotides not matched to a gene: 4.

This chain connects TRBV19 to TRBJ2-3; 12 bases align to TRBD2. V trimming: 4 bases; J trimming: 4 bases; junction bases outside the gene matches: 6. CDR1 LNHDA and CDR2 SQIVND come from the germline V gene (reference sequence). This CDR3 has 16 residues. The CDR3 region is CASSTVTSGGADTQYF. The CDR3 DNA is TGTGCCAGTAGTACGGTGACTAGCGGGGGCGCAGATACGCAGTATTTT.

This CDR3 reads CASSTLGEGQETQYF. DNA of the CDR3: TGTGCCAGTAGTACCCTCGGGGAGGGCCAAGAGACCCAGTACTTC. V usage is TRBV19 and J usage is TRBJ2-5, with 7 bases that match TRBD2. From germline, CDR1 is LNHDA and CDR2 SQIVND (reference sequence). There are 15 residues in the CDR3. J gave up 1 base and V 4 bases, and 6 bases lay outside the gene matches.

The chain recombines TRBV7-2 with TRBJ1-2, with no clear D. The CDR3 is made up of 14 amino acids. V lost 1 base to trimming and J lost 4 bases, with 10 bases between them. Germline lookup yields CDR1 SGHTA and CDR2 FQGNSA. CDR3 nucleotides: TGTGCCAGCAGCTTAGTCTCCCATCTCTATGGCTACACCTTC. Translated, it gives CASSLVSHLYGYTF.

The V and J genes are TRBV2 and TRBJ2-7; unclear D gene. Per germline, CDR1 SNHLY and CDR2 FYNNEI. CDR3 length: 13 amino acids. The ends were cut back, 2 bases at V and 3 bases at J, with 8 bases in the middle. CDR3 in DNA: TGTGCCAGCAGTGAAATCGGGTTCTACGAGCAGTACTTC. It translates to CASSEIGFYEQYF.

This clone appeared a single time. This chain uses TRBV9 with TRBJ1-4; TRBD1 matches 7 bases. J was trimmed by 8 bases and V by 4 bases; bases with no gene match: 14. CDR1 is SGDLS and CDR2 is YYNGEE in the germline V gene. The CDR3 consists of 16 residues. The CDR3 sequence is CASSPNGRGQDEKLFF. Here the CDR3 DNA reads TGTGCCAGCAGCCCCAACGGTAGGGGGCAGGACGAAAAACTGTTTTTT. The full variable domain, its missing parts supplied by reference TRBV9 and TRBJ1-4, is DSGVTQTPKHLITATGQRVTLRCSPRSGDLSVYWYQQSLDQGLQFLIQYYNGEERAKGNILERFSAQQFPDLHSELNLSSLELGDSALYFCASSPNGRGQDEKLFFGSGTQLSVL.

V usage is TRBV7-9 and J usage is TRBJ1-1; TRBD1 agrees at 9 bases. Losses at the gene ends were 6 bases for V and 4 bases for J; bases not matched to a gene: 6. Looked up from germline, CDR1 is SEHNR and CDR2 is FQNEAQ (reference sequence). CDR3 length: 14 residues. DNA for the CDR3: TGTGCCAGCAGACCAACAGGGGGCAGCACTGAAGCTTTCTTT. The encoded protein is CASRPTGGSTEAFF.

The chain combines TRBV6-6 with TRBJ2-1; no clear D. Trimming removed 2 bases at V and 0 bases at J, with 5 bases between. Per germline, CDR1 MNHNY and CDR2 SVGAGI (reference sequence). The CDR3 length is 14 residues. In DNA, the CDR3 is TGTGCCAGCAGTTACGGGGACTCCTACAATGAGCAGTTCTTC. It specifies CASSYGDSYNEQFF.

The chain couples TRBV6-1 to TRBJ1-2, with 7 bases matching TRBD1. Germline V gene sequence: CDR1 MNHNS, CDR2 SASEGT. Trimming cost V 0 bases and J 1 base; bases outside gene matches: 5. The CDR3 loop spans 16 amino acids. Written as DNA, the CDR3 is TGTGCCAGCAGTGAAGCCGGGGGACAGCTTAACTATGGCTACACCTTC. Translating gives CASSEAGGQLNYGYTF.

The gene calls are TRBV10-3 and TRBJ1-2; weak D call: TRBD1 (5 bases). V lost 3 bases and J 4 bases, leaving 12 bases between the germline ends. Germline CDR1 and CDR2: ENHRY and SYGVKD. CDR3 length equals 14 residues. The CDR3 is CAISDGQGTYGYTF. The DNA of the CDR3 is TGTGCCATCAGTGACGGCCAGGGAACCTATGGCTACACCTTC.

This chain links TRBV7-6 with TRBJ1-2; 10 bases agree with TRBD1. Germline CDR1 SGHVS, CDR2 FNYEAQ. Trimming at V came to 1 base and at J to 8 bases, leaving 4 bases not matched to a gene. The CDR3 sequence is 14 residues long. CDR3 DNA: TGTGCCAGCAGCTTAGTGGGGACAGGGGACGGCTACACCTTC. Protein product: CASSLVGTGDGYTF.

This clone showed up just a few times. The chain combines TRBV7-2 with TRBJ2-1; 13 bases fit TRBD2. V lost 5 bases and J lost 12; bases outside the gene matches: 10. This CDR3 has 15 residues. Germline V gene data show CDR1 as SGHTA and CDR2 as FQGNSA. This CDR3 is CASSTAGLAGSGQFF. CDR3 bases: TGTGCCAGCAGCACAGCGGGACTAGCGGGGTCAGGGCAGTTCTTC.

This clone was detected a few times. The rearrangement links TRBV7-2 to TRBJ1-4, with 7 bases lining up with TRBD1. The ends lost 1 base at V and 6 bases at J; junction bases unmatched: 5. Germline V gene sequence: CDR1 SGHTA, CDR2 FQGNSA. This CDR3 comprises 15 residues. The DNA of the CDR3 is TGTGCCAGCAGCTTAGAATCAGGGGGGGATGAAAAACTGTTTTTT. Its protein is CASSLESGGDEKLFF.

The chain is built from TRBV7-2 and TRBJ1-1; TRBD1 might be the D (5 bases). The germline V gene has CDR1 SGHTA and CDR2 FQGNSA. This CDR3 has 16 amino acids. The V end was cut by 1 base, the J end by 1 base, with 13 bases between. CDR3 nucleotide sequence: TGTGCCAGCAGCTTAGAGTTTGGGGCTCGGAACACTGAAGCTTTCTTT. This translates into CASSLEFGARNTEAFF. Using reference TRBV7-2 and TRBJ1-1 for the parts outside the CDR3, the full variable domain is GAGVSQSPSNKVTEKGKDVELRCDPISGHTALYWYRQSLGQGLEFLIYFQGNSAPDKSGLPSDRFSAERTGGSVSTLTIQRTQQEDSAVYLCASSLEFGARNTEAFFGQGTRLTVV.

The V gene is TRBV7-2, the J gene TRBJ2-1, with TRBD1 identical over 10 bases. V was pared by 5 bases and J by 3 bases, with 7 bases of the junction left unmatched. CDR1 and CDR2 (germline): SGHTA, FQGNSA. This CDR3 spans 16 amino acids. In DNA form, the CDR3 reads TGTGCCAGCAGCCCCCCGGGACAGGGGTTCTACAATGAGCAGTTCTTC. Amino acid sequence: CASSPPGQGFYNEQFF.

The V gene is TRBV4-1, the J gene TRBJ1-1, with a weak D call TRBD1 (5 bases). The CDR3 contains 16 residues. V dropped 0 bases and J dropped 1 base, with 12 bases sitting between them. Germline CDR1 is MGHRA and CDR2 is YSYEKL. Here the CDR3 reads CASSQELGARNTEAFF. The CDR3 DNA follows: TGCGCCAGCAGCCAAGAACTAGGGGCGAGGAACACTGAAGCTTTCTTT.

The chain employs TRBV13 and TRBJ1-2; a possible D gene is TRBD1 (6 bases). Germline V gene sequence: CDR1 PRHDT, CDR2 FYEKMQ (reference sequence). The CDR3 length is 15 residues. V lost 6 bases, J lost 1 base, and 15 bases lay in between. For the CDR3, the DNA is TGTGCCAGCAGTAAAATGACAGGTTTTAACTATGGCTACACCTTC. Translating gives CASSKMTGFNYGYTF.

The chain has TRBV13 and TRBJ2-3, with D possibly matching TRBD2 (7 bases). Per germline, CDR1 PRHDT and CDR2 FYEKMQ (reference sequence). The V gene lost 5 bases and the J gene lost 2 bases, with 11 bases spanning the gap. The length of the CDR3 is 14 residues. CDR3 region: CASSVRGATDTQYF. CDR3 bases: TGTGCCAGCAGCGTACGGGGGGCCACAGATACGCAGTATTTT. The whole variable domain, remainder taken from reference TRBV13 and TRBJ2-3, is AAGVIQSPRHLIKEKRETATLKCYPIPRHDTVYWYQQGPGQDPQFLISFYEKMQSDKGSIPDRFSAQQFSDYHSELNMSSLELGDSALYFCASSVRGATDTQYFGPGTRLTVL.

In the case of this clone: In the same sample, other DNA sequences code for this CDR3. The chain combines TRBV11-2 with TRBJ1-1; D is undetermined. The CDR3 contains 12 residues. Trimming left V 0 bases short and J 6 bases short, with 5 bases between. Germline V gene data show CDR1 as SGHAT and CDR2 as FQNNGV. In DNA form, the CDR3 reads TGTGCCAGCAGCTTAGAGGGTGCTGAAGCTTTCTTT. Amino acids: CASSLEGAEAFF.

Turning to this clone: Additional DNA sequences in this sample encode the identical CDR3. The V gene is TRBV2, the J gene TRBJ2-3; no definite D call. The germline V and J ends were trimmed by 6 bases and 2 bases, with 3 bases remaining between them. This CDR3 is built from 11 residues. Germline-derived CDR1 and CDR2 are SNHLY and FYNNEI. CDR3 residues: CASSLTDTQYF. The CDR3 coding sequence is TGTGCCAGCAGCCTCACAGATACGCAGTATTTT.

The V call is TRBV18, the J call TRBJ2-3; perhaps TRBD1 as D (6 bases). V lost 8 bases, J lost 2 bases, and 20 bases lay in between. This CDR3 has 16 residues. From germline, CDR1 is KGHSH and CDR2 LQKENI. As DNA, the CDR3 is TGTGCCAGCACTATCAGGGGCCCAACTCTCACAGATACGCAGTATTTT. Translated, it gives CASTIRGPTLTDTQYF.